This T cell receptor (beta chain) was retrieved from a study of blood T cell repertoires in COVID-19. Study overall: COVID-19 samples collected from the United States, Italy and Spain covered acute and convalescent phases. Sources were T cells, B-cell-depleted T cells, or PBMCs; the material itself was cDNA or gDNA.

From germline, CDR1 is GTSNPN and CDR2 SVGIG (reference sequence). The CDR3 spans 14 residues. V shed 3 bases, J shed 7 bases, and the junction held 5 bases outside the gene matches. Original processing methods: Reference gene primer amplification gave estimated nucleated cell counts. Method: immunoSEQ multiplex PCR; TCRdb's copy keeps in-frame clones and lacks some. From that table come the V and J calls and clone size; the DNA was used to work out D and trimming. Of roughly 100,000 clones in the sample, roughly nine tenths were seen once. The V and J genes are TRBV30 and TRBJ1-6; 8 nucleotides agree with TRBD1. The sequenced material came from peripheral blood. This clonotype was obtained from a human donor in a cohort sampled during active COVID-19. The CDR3 is CAWRRTGTNSPLHF. In DNA form, the CDR3 reads TGTGCCTGGAGACGGACAGGGACCAATTCACCCCTCCACTTT.